This T cell receptor (beta chain) was sequenced during a study of metastatic and nonmetastatic thyroid tumors (dated by TCRdb to the early 2020s). A note on the overall study: Repertoires from peripheral blood and from tumor or nodule tissue samples of malignant and benign thyroid patients were compared. Results and caveats for the whole study, not just this receptor: In both blood and tumor samples, malignant tumors were reported to have significantly higher TCR beta diversity than benign nodules.

The library relied on PCR. The data were produced on an Illumina HiSeq 4000. The TCR beta-chain CDR3 region of each patient was profiled by high-throughput sequencing. As for the authors' bioinformatics: The researchers built a classifier to tell apart papillary thyroid cancer patients with distant metastasis, based on CDR3 differences among clinicopathological groups. To measure repertoire diversity the researchers used the Shannon index, while the Morisita-Horn index served to gauge how similar the tumor and blood repertoires were. The raw public reads went through TCRdb reprocessing: fastp at Q25, MiXCR clone calling, in-frame beta chains kept. The V and J calls follow TCRdb's processing rather than the paper's. The sample table holds about 13,000 clones, of which roughly 35% were seen once. Together, the top ten hold over 9.5% of the sample. Before undergoing thyroid surgery, none of the patients had been given any kind of treatment. The study retrospectively analysed patient clinical samples collected from 2012 to 2018 using T-cell receptor beta sequencing.

Reading from cysteine to phenylalanine, the CDR3 counts 15 amino acids. The kept DNA is CDR3 alone, 45 bases in frame from the first base. The CDR1 and CDR2 encoded by the germline V gene are MDHEN and SYDVKM. The V end gives up 3 bases and the J end 7 bases, leaving 6 bases in the junction not matched to a gene. This clone was detected a few times. No antigen is known for it. Base qualities are not provided; no much larger clone lies one nucleotide away. Recombination linked TRBV28 to TRBJ1-1; the junction holds 12 bases that match TRBD1. The sequence derives from a male donor with papillary thyroid cancer or a benign thyroid nodule (not recorded which). Some clones in this sample may be carry-over from other donors' samples. The specimen sequenced was tumor tissue. CDR3 sequence: CASSLGTGGLGEAFF. Read as DNA, the sequence is TGTGCCAGCAGTTTGGGGACAGGGGGCTTGGGTGAAGCTTTCTTT. Joined to the reference TRBV28 and TRBJ1-1 proteins, this CDR3 gives the full variable domain: DVKVTQSSRYLVKRTGEKVFLECVQDMDHENMFWYRQDPGLGLRLIYFSYDVKMKEKGDIPEGYSVSREKKERFSLILESASTNQTSMYLCASSLGTGGLGEAFFGQGTRLTVV.